The 32 T cell receptor beta chains presented below share a single source sample, sequenced in a study of blood T cells in healthy people across ages. A second PCR of about 6 to 11 cycles used a sample-barcoded 5' primer and a J-beta primer mix. One entry per CDR3 protein, called by TCRdb with MiXCR from the 5' RACE reads. The sample contains about 780,000 distinct CDR3 sequences, 35% to 60% of which appear only once. Sequenced sample: blood. Every receptor here comes from a man aged 80 or over in good health.

The rearrangement joins TRBV5-1 to TRBJ1-4; 7 bases align to TRBD1. V trimming: 2 bases; J trimming: 11 bases; junction bases outside the gene matches: 9. CDR3 length equals 14 residues. Germline V gene lookup returns CDR1 SGHRS and CDR2 YFSETQ. The CDR3 loop reads CASSLGQANMKLFF. The CDR3 nucleotides read TGCGCCAGCAGCTTAGGACAGGCTAATATGAAACTGTTTTTT. The variable domain in full, with the rest retrieved from reference TRBV5-1 and TRBJ1-4, is KAGVTQTPRYLIKTRGQQVTLSCSPISGHRSVSWYQQTPGQGLQFLFEYFSETQRNKGNFPGRFSGRQFSNSRSEMNVSTLELGDSALYLCASSLGQANMKLFFGSGTQLSVL.

The chain recombines TRBV12-3 or TRBV12-4 with TRBJ2-4; no clear D gene. The J call may not be correct, given that the DNA end is closer to TRBJ2-7. CDR3 length equals 13 residues. In DNA form, the CDR3 reads TGTGCCAGCAGTTTAGGGCGGCAAAACGAGCAGTACTTC. Translation gives CASSLGRQNEQYF.

The V call is TRBV5-6, the J call TRBJ2-7; 8 positions match TRBD1. This CDR3 contains 17 residues. The V and J ends lost 4 bases and 4 bases, in that order; junction bases with no gene match: 16. Germline V gives CDR1 SGHDT, CDR2 YYEEEE. The CDR3 region is CASSRRPGDRTDYEQYF. The DNA of the CDR3 is TGTGCCAGCAGCCGTAGGCCCGGGGACAGGACCGATTACGAGCAGTACTTC. Using reference TRBV5-6 and TRBJ2-7 for the parts outside the CDR3, the full variable domain is DAGVTQSPTHLIKTRGQQVTLRCSPKSGHDTVSWYQQALGQGPQFIFQYYEEEERQRGNFPDRFSGHQFPNYSSELNVNALLLGDSALYLCASSRRPGDRTDYEQYFGPGTRLTVT.

The genes are TRBV7-3 and TRBJ2-3; TRBD2 matches 8 bases. The CDR3 runs to 15 residues. The germline V gene encodes CDR1 SGHTA and CDR2 FQGTGA. Unmatched junction bases numbered 7, after V lost 5 bases and J lost 3 bases. The CDR3 sequence is CASSLNSGKTDTQYF. CDR3 DNA: TGTGCCAGCAGCCTAAATAGCGGGAAGACAGATACGCAGTATTTT.

A note on this clonotype: The CDR3 carries no conserved terminal phenylalanine or tryptophan, so it likely arises from a read error. No DNA is shown, since the ends of the CDR3 on it are uncertain; the CDR3 is the one TCRdb lists. V usage is TRBV24-1 and J usage is TRBJ2-3; the table assigns TRBD2, which was not confirmed against the DNA. The CDR3 is 20 amino acids long, termini counted. Germline CDR1 KGHDR, CDR2 SFDVKD. The CDR3 protein is CATSVPRGTSGKGSTDTQQV.

This clonotype was detected a few times. V usage is TRBV2 and J usage is TRBJ2-7, with TRBD1 identical over 8 bases. Germline CDR1 is SNHLY and CDR2 is FYNNEI. J was trimmed by 5 bases and V by 2 bases; bases with no gene match: 8. The CDR3 consists of 15 residues. DNA of the CDR3: TGTGCCAGCAGTGAACCTCGGACAGGGTTCAACGAGCAGTACTTC. It codes for CASSEPRTGFNEQYF.

The chain has TRBV20-1 and TRBJ2-4; 8 bases line up with TRBD1. The CDR3 covers 13 residues. V trimming: 6 bases; J trimming: 13 bases; junction bases outside the gene matches: 14. CDR1 is DFQATT, CDR2 SNEGSKA, per germline (reference sequence). The DNA of the CDR3 is TGCAGTGCCCAGACAGGGGACCTCAACGAACAGTACTTC. This translates into CSAQTGDLNEQYF.

The chain links TRBV5-1 to TRBJ1-4; D unclear. Germline V CDR1 and CDR2: SGHRS, YFSETQ. The CDR3 extends over 14 amino acids. The ends were cut back, 0 bases at V and 7 bases at J, with 10 bases in the middle. In DNA form, the CDR3 reads TGCGCCAGCAGCTTGGCCTTAGGTGCTGAAAAACTGTTTTTT. Translation gives CASSLALGAEKLFF.

The chain recombines TRBV6-2 or TRBV6-3 with TRBJ2-1; tentatively, D is TRBD2 (5 bases). V dropped 0 bases and J dropped 6 bases, with 12 bases sitting between them. Germline V gives CDR1 MNHEY, CDR2 SVGEGT. The CDR3 consists of 15 residues. The CDR3 loop is CASSYSSLEINEQFF. CDR3 in DNA: TGTGCCAGCAGTTACTCTTCACTAGAGATCAATGAGCAGTTCTTC.

This rearrangement joins TRBV6-6 to TRBJ2-5; TRBD1 aligns across 9 bases. The CDR3 covers 15 residues. The J segment lost 11 bases and the V segment lost 4 bases, leaving 14 bases of the junction unmatched. Per germline, CDR1 MNHNY and CDR2 SVGAGI (reference sequence). Written as DNA, the CDR3 is TGTGCCAGCAGTTGGGGTGGACAGGGGATCAATGAGCAGTACTTC. This sequence encodes CASSWGGQGINEQYF.

V and J are TRBV5-1 and TRBJ2-7, with 9 bases lining up with TRBD1. V lost 0 bases to trimming and J lost 5 bases; unmatched junction nucleotides: 6. CDR1 is SGHRS, CDR2 YFSETQ, per germline. The CDR3 sequence is 15 residues long. CDR3 in DNA: TGCGCCAGCAGCTTGGGGACAGGGGAATGGGACGAGCAGTACTTC. It is translated as CASSLGTGEWDEQYF.

The J gene is TRBJ1-2, the V gene TRBV6-1; D is possibly TRBD1 (6 bases). The CDR3 consists of 15 residues. V was clipped by 2 bases and J by 2 bases, with 12 bases between them. CDR1 is MNHNS, CDR2 SASEGT, per germline. The CDR3, as DNA: TGTGCCAGCAGTGAAATGGGGGCTCTAAACTATGGCTACACCTTC. Protein: CASSEMGALNYGYTF.

The chain recombines TRBV12-3 or TRBV12-4 with TRBJ2-3; 11 bases map to TRBD2. The V and J ends lost 6 bases and 3 bases, in that order; junction bases with no gene match: 8. The CDR3 loop spans 16 amino acids. CDR3 nucleotides: TGTGCCAGCAGCCCAGGCTCTAGCGGGAGGACAGATACGCAGTATTTT. Amino acid sequence: CASSPGSSGRTDTQYF.

This chain links TRBV28 with TRBJ2-7, with D perhaps matching TRBD2 (7 bases). Looked up from germline, CDR1 is MDHEN and CDR2 is SYDVKM. The CDR3 length is 15 residues. Trimming took off 8 bases at V and 2 bases at J, with 19 bases between the two ends. CDR3 residues: CASWGGTPGTYEQYF. CDR3 in DNA: TGTGCCAGCTGGGGGGGCACGCCCGGGACCTACGAGCAGTACTTC.

This clonotype has only a few counts. DNA of the CDR3: TGCGCCAGCAGCTTGGAGTGGGACACTTATGGCTACACCTTC. It yields the protein CASSLEWDTYGYTF. This chain links TRBV5-1 with TRBJ1-2, with a tentative D call TRBD1 (6 bases). Trimming stripped 0 bases from V and 5 bases from J, with 11 bases between. CDR3 length: 14 residues. Germline loops: CDR1 SGHRS, CDR2 YFSETQ.

The chain joins TRBV11-3 to TRBJ2-1; TRBD2 matches at 11 bases. CDR1 SGHNT and CDR2 YENEEA come from the germline V gene. V gave up 5 bases and J gave up 6 bases; unmatched junction bases: 9. The length of the CDR3 is 16 residues. CDR3 bases: TGTGCCAGCAGCCTTCGTACTAGCGGGAGTACCAATGAGCAGTTCTTC. Translated, it gives CASSLRTSGSTNEQFF.

The V gene is TRBV20-1, the J gene TRBJ1-6, with D tentatively TRBD1 (5 bases). This CDR3 has 16 amino acids. Trimming shortened V by 5 bases and J by 0 bases, and 14 bases separated the two germline ends. From germline, CDR1 is DFQATT and CDR2 SNEGSKA (reference sequence). As DNA, the CDR3 is TGCAGTGCTTGGGACGTTAAGAGCTCCTATAATTCACCCCTCCACTTT. Protein product: CSAWDVKSSYNSPLHF.

This clonotype came up once. The J gene is TRBJ2-1, the V gene TRBV12-3 or TRBV12-4; 10 bases are shared with TRBD2. V was pared by 2 bases and J by 9 bases, with 16 bases of the junction left unmatched. This CDR3 comprises 18 residues. The CDR3 DNA reads as TGTGCCAGCAGTTTAAGCGCAGGGACCAGCGGGAGGGCCGGTGAGCAGTTCTTC. This gives the protein CASSLSAGTSGRAGEQFF.

In this sample, this clonotype turned up many times. The V gene is TRBV29-1, the J gene TRBJ2-1; 9 bases are shared with TRBD1. J gave up 9 bases and V 6 bases, and 6 bases lay outside the gene matches. The CDR3 extends over 12 amino acids. CDR1 and CDR2 (germline): SQVTM, ANQGSEA. The CDR3 coding sequence is TGCAGCGTCCGGGACAGGGCTCCTGAGCAGTTCTTC. Translated, it gives CSVRDRAPEQFF.

The chain joins TRBV5-1 to TRBJ2-2; 7 bases fit TRBD2. With 4 bases clipped from V and 3 bases from J, the junction kept 9 bases outside the gene matches. CDR1 and CDR2 (germline): SGHRS, YFSETQ. The CDR3 spans 16 residues. CDR3 nucleotides: TGCGCCAGCAGCCCCCCTGCGGCGGGAGACACCGGGGAGCTGTTTTTT. Amino acid sequence: CASSPPAAGDTGELFF.

This clonotype was detected ten times or more. This chain connects TRBV20-1 to TRBJ2-3; D is undetermined. The CDR3 has 14 amino acids. Per germline, CDR1 DFQATT and CDR2 SNEGSKA (reference sequence). Trimming pared 7 bases from V and 4 bases from J, leaving 18 bases between. This CDR3 is CSVPLALGPDTQYF. The CDR3 bases are TGCAGTGTCCCATTGGCACTGGGCCCAGATACGCAGTATTTT.

V usage is TRBV6-2 or TRBV6-3 and J usage is TRBJ2-7; 8 bases line up with TRBD2. Trimming removed 11 bases from V and 7 bases from J; junction bases left unmatched: 13. Looked up from germline, CDR1 is MNHEY and CDR2 is SVGEGT. There are 13 residues in the CDR3. DNA of the CDR3: TGTGCCGCGTGGGCGGGACTAGGCTATGAGCAGTACTTC. It encodes CAAWAGLGYEQYF.

This clonotype was seen once. The rearrangement uses TRBV30 and TRBJ1-3; TRBD1 agrees at 7 bases. Germline loops: CDR1 GTSNPN, CDR2 SVGIG (reference sequence). The CDR3 length is 14 residues. Trimming at V came to 3 bases and at J to 0 bases, leaving 2 bases not matched to a gene. This chain's CDR3 is CAWRTGSSGNTIYF. Written as DNA, the CDR3 is TGTGCCTGGAGGACAGGGAGCTCTGGAAACACCATATATTTT.

This clonotype was seen only a few times. The genes are TRBV28 and TRBJ2-1; tentatively, D is TRBD2 (6 bases). This CDR3 has 16 residues. Trimming shortened V by 5 bases and J by 3 bases, and 17 bases separated the two germline ends. CDR1 and CDR2 (germline): MDHEN, SYDVKM. The CDR3: CASSAEGLRGYNEQFF. CDR3 nucleotide sequence: TGTGCCAGCAGTGCCGAGGGACTTCGGGGCTACAATGAGCAGTTCTTC.

The V and J genes are TRBV7-2 and TRBJ2-7; D unresolved. Trimming removed 5 bases at V and 10 bases at J, with 24 bases between. This CDR3 region has 15 residues. Germline assignment: CDR1 SGHTA and CDR2 FQGNSA. The CDR3 region is CASSLPDQMTPSQYF. In nucleotides, the CDR3 is TGTGCCAGCAGCCTACCCGACCAGATGACCCCTTCCCAGTACTTC.

The rearrangement links TRBV20-1 to TRBJ2-7; D remains ambiguous. This CDR3 region has 14 residues. V was pared by 5 bases and J by 6 bases, with 20 bases between. Germline values: CDR1 DFQATT, CDR2 SNEGSKA (reference sequence). CDR3 residues: CSAPRAGPLPEQYF. The CDR3 bases are TGCAGTGCTCCACGGGCCGGACCCCTTCCCGAGCAGTACTTC.

The chain couples TRBV7-2 to TRBJ2-7, with 11 bases fitting TRBD2. V shed 5 bases and J 2 bases; nucleotides not matched to a gene: 5. Germline loops: CDR1 SGHTA, CDR2 FQGNSA. The CDR3 is 15 residues long. The CDR3 region has the DNA TGTGCCAGCAGCCCCGGGACTAGCGGAACCTACGAGCAGTACTTC. It specifies CASSPGTSGTYEQYF.

This rearrangement joins TRBV5-1 to TRBJ1-4; the match to TRBD1 covers 7 bases. The CDR3 sequence is 17 residues long. V lost 4 bases and J lost 3; bases outside the gene matches: 12. Germline V gene sequence: CDR1 SGHRS, CDR2 YFSETQ. The CDR3 DNA reads as TGCGCCAGCAGCAGGGGGACGAGACAGGGTTCTAATGAAAAACTGTTTTTT. Amino acids: CASSRGTRQGSNEKLFF.

The chain is built from TRBV27 and TRBJ1-2, with D possibly matching TRBD1 (5 bases). Trimming took off 0 bases at V and 3 bases at J, with 11 bases between the two ends. Per germline, CDR1 MNHEY and CDR2 SMNVEV (reference sequence). The CDR3 loop spans 15 amino acids. CDR3 amino acids: CASSLSYGGDYGYTF. CDR3 sequence (DNA): TGTGCCAGCAGTTTATCGTACGGAGGGGACTATGGCTACACCTTC.

This chain uses TRBV2 with TRBJ2-5; 11 bases are a match to TRBD1. This CDR3 region has 15 residues. Germline V gene lookup returns CDR1 SNHLY and CDR2 FYNNEI. With 4 bases clipped from V and 5 bases from J, the junction kept 6 bases outside the gene matches. This CDR3 is CASSAGTGGLETQYF. The CDR3 nucleotides read TGTGCCAGCAGTGCTGGGACAGGGGGTTTGGAGACCCAGTACTTC.

There are a few counts of this clonotype. A much larger clone lies one base from this, so it may be a read error. The rearrangement uses TRBV12-3 or TRBV12-4 and TRBJ1-2; 11 bases are a match to TRBD1. V was pared by 5 bases and J by 12 bases, with 11 bases of the junction left unmatched. CDR3 length: 14 residues. In DNA form, the CDR3 reads TGTGCCAGCAGTGTTCCGGGACAGGGGGGTTTAAACACCTTC. Translated: CASSVPGQGGLNTF.

The chain is built from TRBV28 and TRBJ2-3; D perhaps matches TRBD2 (5 bases). This CDR3 has 17 amino acids. Germline assignment: CDR1 MDHEN and CDR2 SYDVKM. V lost 6 bases, J lost 3 bases, and 22 bases lay in between. As DNA, the CDR3 is TGTGCCAGCAGCCCTGCCGTGGGAGATCTGGCGACAGATACGCAGTATTTT. This encodes CASSPAVGDLATDTQYF.